This T cell receptor beta chain was obtained from a study of CD8+CD57+ T cells in acquired aplastic anemia. Genomic DNA provided the template from which TCR beta VDJ and CDR3 profiles were obtained. Via MiXCR, TCRdb re-called the reads, giving one row per CDR3 protein. The sample yields 150,000 or so distinct CDR3 sequences, less than 50% seen once. The CDR3 has 20 residues. Trimming cost V 6 bases and J 0 bases; bases outside gene matches: 13. Flow cytometry had shown expanded CD8+CD57+ cells in the patients chosen for sequencing. Each patient carried a diagnosis of severe acquired aplastic anemia. The chain has TRBV12-3 or TRBV12-4 and TRBJ2-6; 11 bases line up with TRBD2. The sample was sorted CD4+, CD8+, or CD8+CD57+ T cells (not recorded which) from PBMCs. This TCR was sampled from a human donor with aplastic anemia. CDR3 loop: CASRPGLAGVRLSGANVLTF. Written as DNA, the CDR3 is TGTGCCAGCAGACCTGGACTAGCGGGCGTCCGCCTCTCTGGGGCCAACGTCCTGACTTTC.